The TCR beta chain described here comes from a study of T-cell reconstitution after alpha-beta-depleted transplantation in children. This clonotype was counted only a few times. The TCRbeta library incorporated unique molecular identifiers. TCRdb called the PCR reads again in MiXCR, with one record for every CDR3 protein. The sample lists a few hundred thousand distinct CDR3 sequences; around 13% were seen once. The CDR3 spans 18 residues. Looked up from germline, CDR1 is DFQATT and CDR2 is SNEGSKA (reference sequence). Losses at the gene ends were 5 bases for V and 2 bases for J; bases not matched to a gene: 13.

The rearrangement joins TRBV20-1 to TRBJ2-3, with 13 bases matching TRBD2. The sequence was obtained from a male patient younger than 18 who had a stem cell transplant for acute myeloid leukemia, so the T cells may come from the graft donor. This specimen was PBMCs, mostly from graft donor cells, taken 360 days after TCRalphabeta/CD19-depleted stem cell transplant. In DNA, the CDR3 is TGCAGTGCTCAGCCCGGGACTAGCGGGATCGGCGACACAGATACGCAGTATTTT. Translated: CSAQPGTSGIGDTDTQYF.